The rows below give T cell receptor beta chains drawn from one sample of a study of blood T cells in healthy people across ages. MiXCR, applied by TCRdb to the 5' RACE reads, yields one record per CDR3 protein. Here the sample spans more than 800,000 distinct CDR3 sequences, around 45% being singletons. Input material: blood. These receptor sequences come from a woman aged 60 to 75 in good health. The CDR3 runs from the conserved cysteine through the conserved F or W. A D gene is named only where the DNA matches it firmly. Only part of the rows carry a size: once, few, many, or a class if the clone is expanded.

.	TRBJ1-4	TRBV10-3	.	CAISGGAQAGANEKLFF	TGTGCCATCAGTGGAGGGGCACAAGCGGGGGCAAATGAAAAACTGTTTTTT
.	TRBJ1-2	TRBV3-1	.	CASSHQGGGYTF	TGTGCCAGCAGCCACCAGGGAGGCGGCTACACCTTC
TRBD2	TRBJ2-3	TRBV12-3/TRBV12-4	.	CASTFRAGVPADTQYF	TGTGCCAGCACCTTCCGAGCGGGAGTACCGGCAGATACGCAGTATTTT
.	TRBJ2-1	TRBV18	few	CASSPKLQGVYNEQFF	TGTGCCAGCTCACCGAAATTACAGGGAGTCTACAATGAGCAGTTCTTC
TRBD2	TRBJ2-3	TRBV7-2	few	CASSRRSGRAADTQYF	TGTGCCAGCAGCCGACGTAGCGGGAGGGCGGCAGATACGCAGTATTTT
TRBD2	TRBJ2-5	TRBV7-7	few	CASSLGTSGSHETQYF	TGTGCCAGCAGCTTAGGGACTAGCGGGAGCCATGAGACCCAGTACTTC
.	TRBJ2-7	TRBV6-5	.	CASSPTPGTGYEQYF	TGTGCCAGCAGCCCAACCCCTGGGACGGGCTACGAGCAGTACTTC
TRBD1	TRBJ2-7	TRBV7-9	few	CASSLARDRGRQIGYEQYF	TGTGCCAGCAGCTTAGCGCGGGACAGGGGGCGTCAAATCGGCTACGAGCAGTACTTC
TRBD2	TRBJ2-5	TRBV4-2	.	CASSLGTSGRSVNEQYF	TGTGCCAGCAGCCTCGGGACTAGCGGGAGGTCAGTGAATGAGCAGTACTTC
TRBD1	TRBJ2-7	TRBV3-1	few	CASSQGPGTEFYEQYF	TGTGCCAGCAGCCAGGGTCCCGGGACAGAGTTCTACGAGCAGTACTTC
.	TRBJ2-1	TRBV12-3/TRBV12-4	many	CASSAPYNEQFF	TGTGCCAGCTCTGCCCCCTACAATGAGCAGTTCTTC
.	TRBJ1-1	TRBV4-1	.	CASSQGGIGNTEAFF	TGCGCCAGCAGCCAAGGGGGGATTGGGAACACTGAAGCTTTCTTT
.	TRBJ2-1	TRBV15	.	CATSPEGSYNEQFF	TGTGCCACCAGCCCCGAGGGGTCCTACAATGAGCAGTTCTTC
.	TRBJ2-1	TRBV9	.	CVSSTQHEQFF	TGTGTCAGCAGCACTCAGCATGAGCAGTTCTTC
.	TRBJ2-1	TRBV2	.	CATHRRDKQFF	TGTGCTACTCACCGGAGGGATAAGCAGTTCTTC
.	TRBJ2-7	TRBV28	few	CASSLRSSVVPNEQYF	TGTGCCAGCAGTCTCCGATCTAGCGTAGTACCTAACGAGCAGTACTTC
.	TRBJ1-1	TRBV29-1	.	CSVAVRANTEAFF	TGCAGCGTTGCTGTCAGGGCGAACACTGAAGCTTTCTTT
TRBD1	TRBJ2-2	TRBV5-1	.	CASSPPTGLITGELFF	TGCGCCAGCAGCCCTCCGACAGGGCTCATCACCGGGGAGCTGTTTTTT
TRBD2	TRBJ2-3	TRBV20-1	.	CSARSPPKLARVTDTQYF	TGCAGTGCTAGATCACCACCAAAACTAGCGAGAGTTACAGATACGCAGTATTTT
.	TRBJ1-1	TRBV7-2	few	CASSPGRGNTEAFF	TGTGCCAGCAGCCCTGGGCGGGGGAACACTGAAGCTTTCTTT
TRBD2	TRBJ2-1	TRBV10-3	.	CAISDSLGTSGSEYNEQFF	TGTGCCATCAGTGACTCCCTCGGGACTAGCGGGAGTGAGTACAATGAGCAGTTCTTC
.	TRBJ2-3	TRBV20-1	.	CSARGGVETDTQYF	TGCAGTGCTAGAGGAGGAGTAGAGACAGATACGCAGTATTTT
TRBD1	TRBJ1-2	TRBV20-1	few	CSATRDRGRFDYGYTF	TGCAGTGCAACCCGGGACAGGGGGCGCTTTGACTATGGCTACACCTTC
TRBD1	TRBJ2-7	TRBV7-8	.	CASSLSGQIPYEQYF	TGTGCCAGCAGCTTATCGGGACAGATCCCCTACGAGCAGTACTTC
.	TRBJ2-7	TRBV20-1	.	CSARGGEQYF	TGCAGTGCCCGTGGGGGGGAGCAGTACTTC
TRBD2	TRBJ2-1	TRBV25-1	.	CASSPTRLAGGLNEQFF	TGTGCCAGCAGCCCCACTCGACTAGCGGGAGGGTTGAATGAGCAGTTCTTC
TRBD2	TRBJ2-5	TRBV2	.	CASREGLDQETQYF	TGTGCCAGCAGGGAGGGACTAGATCAAGAGACCCAGTACTTC
TRBD2	TRBJ2-1	TRBV9	.	CASSPMSRGRRNEQFF	TGTGCCAGCAGCCCCATGTCCCGCGGGAGGCGGAATGAGCAGTTCTTC
.	TRBJ2-2	TRBV13	few	CASSVGGIGELFF	TGTGCCAGCAGCGTAGGGGGAATCGGGGAGCTGTTTTTT
TRBD2	TRBJ2-7	TRBV6-5	.	CASSYTPGAGGPYEQYF	TGTGCCAGCAGTTACACCCCTGGAGCGGGAGGGCCCTACGAGCAGTACTTC
.	TRBJ1-4	TRBV27	.	CACRRVRDPSNEKLFF	TGTGCCTGCAGACGGGTTCGGGATCCTTCTAATGAAAAACTGTTTTTT
TRBD1	TRBJ1-1	TRBV6-1	.	CASSTQGASTEAFF	TGTGCCAGCAGTACACAGGGGGCTAGCACTGAAGCTTTCTTT
TRBD2	TRBJ2-1	TRBV9	many	CASSIYGGLAGVGEQFF	TGTGCCAGCAGCATCTACGGTGGGCTAGCGGGAGTGGGTGAGCAGTTCTTC
TRBD2	TRBJ2-3	TRBV2	.	CASEREATDTQYF	TGTGCCAGCGAGCGGGAGGCAACAGATACGCAGTATTTT
.	TRBJ2-5	TRBV7-2	many	CASSRRAGSLDQAQYF	TGTGCCAGCAGCCGAAGGGCGGGAAGTCTTGACCAGGCCCAGTACTTC
.	TRBJ2-7	TRBV15	.	CATSPEGDEQYF	TGTGCCACCAGCCCGGAGGGAGACGAGCAGTACTTC
.	TRBJ1-6	TRBV5-1	.	CASSLGAGPNSPLHF	TGCGCCAGCAGCCTCGGAGCCGGACCCAATTCACCCCTCCACTTT
.	TRBJ2-7	TRBV15	few	CATSSPITYEQYF	TGTGCCACCAGCAGCCCAATCACCTACGAGCAGTACTTC
.	TRBJ1-4	TRBV18	few	CASSPKGNEKLFF	TGTGCCAGCTCACCGAAAGGGAATGAAAAACTGTTTTTT
TRBD1	TRBJ1-2	TRBV7-9	.	CASSLQGVDYTF	TGTGCCAGCAGCTTACAGGGGGTTGACTACACCTTC
TRBD2	TRBJ2-7	TRBV20-1	few	CSAKRTSGSGEQYF	TGCAGTGCTAAACGGACTAGCGGTTCAGGCGAGCAGTACTTC
TRBD1	TRBJ1-5	TRBV7-2	few	CASSPQGLRGHQPQHF	TGTGCCAGCAGCCCCCAAGGGCTCAGGGGGCATCAGCCCCAGCATTTT
.	TRBJ2-2	TRBV3-1	.	CASSQGGGAPGELFF	TGTGCCAGCAGCCAGGGAGGGGGGGCGCCTGGGGAGCTGTTTTTT
.	TRBJ1-2	TRBV20-1	.	CSARRDYGYTF	TGCAGTGCTAGAAGGGACTATGGCTACACCTTC
TRBD1	TRBJ1-5	TRBV6-5	.	CASSTTGGGDQPQHF	TGTGCCAGCAGTACGACAGGGGGCGGGGATCAGCCCCAGCATTTT
.	TRBJ2-7	TRBV7-6	few	CASSLVAGPTSYEQYF	TGTGCCAGCAGCTTAGTTGCCGGCCCAACCTCCTACGAGCAGTACTTC
.	TRBJ2-1	TRBV20-1	.	CSASVGETQFF	TGCAGTGCTAGCGTAGGAGAGACCCAGTTCTTC
.	TRBJ1-1	TRBV12-3/TRBV12-4	.	CASRPGQQNTEAFF	TGTGCCAGCAGGCCGGGACAACAGAACACTGAAGCTTTCTTT
TRBD2	TRBJ2-5	TRBV5-1	few	CASSPGLAASVQYF	TGCGCCAGCAGCCCAGGACTAGCGGCCTCGGTACAGTACTTC
TRBD2	TRBJ2-1	TRBV9	.	CASSFMTSGWYKEQFF	TGTGCCAGCAGCTTTATGACTAGCGGGTGGTACAAGGAGCAGTTCTTC
TRBD2	TRBJ2-3	TRBV29-1	few	CSVVSGTSGNTQYF	TGCAGCGTTGTTTCCGGGACTAGCGGTAATACGCAGTATTTT
.	TRBJ2-7	TRBV27	.	CASSLGGGGPQYF	TGTGCCAGCAGTTTAGGGGGTGGAGGGCCGCAGTACTTC
.	TRBJ2-5	TRBV12-3/TRBV12-4	many	CASSPGLETQYF	TGTGCCAGCAGTCCGGGCCTGGAGACCCAGTACTTC
TRBD1	TRBJ2-5	TRBV6-1	many	CASSEATGGVIETQYF	TGTGCCAGCAGTGAAGCTACAGGGGGCGTAATAGAGACCCAGTACTTC